This paragraph reports one T cell receptor (beta chain). The antigen is undetermined. The CDR3 length is 17 residues. V was pared by 3 bases and J by 2 bases, with 18 bases between. The germline gives CDR1 SEHNR, CDR2 FQNEAQ (reference sequence). Profiling relied on immunoSEQ multiplex PCR, and the TCRdb table lists in-frame clones only, not all of them. This table holds about 1.9 million clones, around 95% found once. This sample is part of a study of shared clonotypes between healthy human individuals. Study-wide results and limits: Sharing of clonotypes among donors was expected to vary with sequencing depth.

Naive CD8 populations comprised CD45RO-negative cells positively selected for CCR7, excluding terminally differentiated effector memory CD45RA+ cells. The V and J genes are TRBV7-9 and TRBJ2-3; maybe TRBD2 (6 bases). The sequence was collected from a man between 18 and 35 years old in good health. Some clones in this sample may be carry-over from other donors' samples. The material sequenced was naive CD8+ T cells from PBMCs. The CDR3 here is CASSFLVSGSDTDTQYF. CDR3 in DNA: TGTGCCAGCAGCTTCCTAGTTAGCGGTAGTGACACAGATACGCAGTATTTT.